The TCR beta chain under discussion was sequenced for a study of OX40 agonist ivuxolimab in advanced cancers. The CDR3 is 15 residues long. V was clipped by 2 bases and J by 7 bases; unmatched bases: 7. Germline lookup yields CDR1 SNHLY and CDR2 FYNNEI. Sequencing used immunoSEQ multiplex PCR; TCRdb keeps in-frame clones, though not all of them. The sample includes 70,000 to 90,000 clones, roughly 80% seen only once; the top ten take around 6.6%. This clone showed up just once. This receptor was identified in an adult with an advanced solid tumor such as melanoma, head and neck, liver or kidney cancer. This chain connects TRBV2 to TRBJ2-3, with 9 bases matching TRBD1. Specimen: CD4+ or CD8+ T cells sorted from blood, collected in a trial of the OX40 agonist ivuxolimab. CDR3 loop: CASSERTGALHTQYF. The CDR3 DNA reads TGTGCCAGCAGTGAACGGACAGGGGCGCTACATACGCAGTATTTT.